This T cell receptor beta chain was captured in a study of blood T cells in healthy people across ages. Primers used in a second PCR of about 7 to 11 cycles were a sample-barcoded 5' primer and a J-beta primer mix. Using its own MiXCR run on the 5' RACE reads, TCRdb lists one record per CDR3 protein. This table has hundreds of thousands of distinct CDR3 sequences, more than 50% appearing once. This CDR3 region has 12 residues. Trimming removed 8 bases from V and 9 bases from J, with 14 bases in between. Per germline, CDR1 SNHLY and CDR2 FYNNEI. For this clonotype: Its antigen is currently unknown.

Study-level points and caveats: Among T cells, TCR beta diversity per million cells dropped roughly linearly as age rose.

The chain recombines TRBV2 with TRBJ1-5; no definite D call. The TCR originated in a man in his forties in good health. Sample: blood. This chain's CDR3 is CASRNIAGPQHF. The CDR3 DNA sequence: TGTGCCAGCCGCAACATTGCGGGGCCCCAGCATTTT.